This is a list of T cell receptor beta chains from one sample in a study of tumor and adjacent non-tumor tissue in lung cancer. TCRdb redid the calling of the multiplex PCR reads with MiXCR, one entry per CDR3 protein. The table has under 140,000 distinct CDR3 sequences, about 80% seen once. Specimen: lung tumor tissue. Every receptor here comes from an older man with non-small cell lung cancer. Both conserved end residues are part of each CDR3. D genes are given only for firm matches. Clone size is not always given. Where it is, it says once, few, many or a class for expanded clones.

d_gene: NA
abundance: NA
j_gene: TRBJ2-7
v_gene: TRBV7-2
CDR3aa: CASSIDGPGEHYF
CDR3nt: TGTGCCAGCAGCATCGATGGGCCTGGGGAGCACTACTTC

d_gene: NA
abundance: NA
j_gene: TRBJ1-1
v_gene: TRBV11-3
CDR3aa: CTTSFKRNTEAFF
CDR3nt: TGTACCACCAGCTTTAAGAGGAACACTGAAGCTTTCTTT

d_gene: NA
abundance: many
j_gene: TRBJ2-4
v_gene: TRBV18
CDR3aa: CASSPVTENIQYF
CDR3nt: TGTGCCAGCTCACCGGTGACAGAAAACATTCAGTACTTC

d_gene: NA
abundance: NA
j_gene: TRBJ1-1
v_gene: TRBV29-1
CDR3aa: CSVPEPGAQTGNAEAFF
CDR3nt: TGCAGCGTTCCTGAGCCCGGGGCTCAGACGGGGAACGCTGAAGCTTTCTTT

d_gene: NA
abundance: NA
j_gene: TRBJ1-1
v_gene: TRBV5-1
CDR3aa: CASSVGGGPTEAFF
CDR3nt: TGCGCCAGCAGCGTAGGTGGGGGGCCCACTGAAGCTTTCTTT

d_gene: TRBD2
abundance: NA
j_gene: TRBJ2-4
v_gene: TRBV6-6
CDR3aa: CASRGTKNLHYF
CDR3nt: TGTGCCAGCAGGGGGACTAAAAACCTTCACTACTTC

d_gene: NA
abundance: NA
j_gene: TRBJ1-5
v_gene: TRBV20-1
CDR3aa: CSAGTTDSNQPQHF
CDR3nt: TGCAGTGCGGGGACTACAGATAGCAATCAGCCCCAGCATTTC

d_gene: NA
abundance: NA
j_gene: TRBJ1-6
v_gene: TRBV6-9
CDR3aa: CTSSYGSREVSSNSPLHF
CDR3nt: TGCACCAGCAGTTATGGTTCCAGGGAGGTTTCTTCTAATTCACCCCTCCACTTT

d_gene: NA
abundance: once
j_gene: TRBJ2-1
v_gene: TRBV10-2
CDR3aa: CASRSPGFSFHEQFF
CDR3nt: TGCGCCAGCAGGTCCCCGGGATTCTCTTTTCATGAGCAGTTCTTC

d_gene: NA
abundance: NA
j_gene: TRBJ1-5
v_gene: TRBV28
CDR3aa: CASRPLTGGNQPQHF
CDR3nt: TGTGCCAGCAGACCCTTGACGGGCGGCAATCAGCCCCAGCATTTT

d_gene: NA
abundance: NA
j_gene: TRBJ1-2
v_gene: TRBV4-2
CDR3aa: CASSQEPGICGYTF
CDR3nt: TGTGCCAGCAGCCAAGAACCAGGGATTTGTGGCTACACCTTC

d_gene: NA
abundance: NA
j_gene: TRBJ2-5
v_gene: TRBV4-1
CDR3aa: CASSQEWGQETQYF
CDR3nt: TGCGCCAGCAGCCAAGAGTGGGGCCAGGAGACTCAGTACTTC

d_gene: TRBD1
abundance: NA
j_gene: TRBJ2-2
v_gene: TRBV5-4
CDR3aa: CASSPPGQGLMKTRELFF
CDR3nt: TGTGCCAGCAGCCCGCCGGGACAGGGTTTGATGAAGACCAGGGAGCTGTTTTTT

d_gene: TRBD1
abundance: NA
j_gene: TRBJ1-2
v_gene: TRBV29-1
CDR3aa: CSVKPPGQGSGYNF
CDR3nt: TGCAGCGTAAAACCTCCGGGACAGGGTTCAGGCTACAACTTC

d_gene: TRBD2
abundance: NA
j_gene: TRBJ2-3
v_gene: TRBV12-3/TRBV12-4
CDR3aa: CASSLGLAGGPGTDTQYF
CDR3nt: TGTGCCAGCAGTCTCGGACTAGCGGGAGGGCCGGGCACAGATACGCAGTATTTT

d_gene: NA
abundance: NA
j_gene: TRBJ2-3
v_gene: TRBV4-2
CDR3aa: CASSLLGSRTEDTQYF
CDR3nt: TGCGCCAGCAGCCTTTTGGGTAGCAGGACGGAAGATACGCAGTATTTT

d_gene: NA
abundance: NA
j_gene: TRBJ1-2
v_gene: TRBV29-1
CDR3aa: CSVVPYQSSGEDDYTF
CDR3nt: TGCAGCGTTGTCCCCTACCAATCCTCGGGGGAAGATGACTACACATTC

d_gene: NA
abundance: NA
j_gene: TRBJ1-4
v_gene: TRBV6-2/TRBV6-3
CDR3aa: CASSSGLWGGKPFF
CDR3nt: TGTGCCAGCTCCTCGGGACTTTGGGGTGGAAAACCGTTTTTT

d_gene: NA
abundance: NA
j_gene: TRBJ1-1
v_gene: TRBV7-9
CDR3aa: CASSFSSGGDEGFF
CDR3nt: TGTGCCAGCAGCTTTAGTAGCGGGGGCGATGAAGGTTTCTTT

d_gene: NA
abundance: NA
j_gene: TRBJ1-2
v_gene: TRBV20-1
CDR3aa: CGAEGGGYTF
CDR3nt: TGCGGTGCTGAAGGAGGTGGATACACCTTC

d_gene: TRBD2
abundance: NA
j_gene: TRBJ2-3
v_gene: TRBV5-4
CDR3aa: CASSWRGGRAYIQYF
CDR3nt: TGTGCCAGCAGCTGGCGGGGGGGCCGCGCATATATACAGTATTTT

d_gene: NA
abundance: NA
j_gene: TRBJ2-5
v_gene: TRBV11-3
CDR3aa: CASSLGISLDESEYF
CDR3nt: TGTGCCAGCAGCTTAGGGATTAGTCTGGACGAGTCCGAGTACTTT

d_gene: NA
abundance: many
j_gene: TRBJ2-7
v_gene: TRBV5-1
CDR3aa: CASSLVPGTYEQYF
CDR3nt: TGCGCCAGCAGCTTGGTTCCAGGTACCTACGAGCAGTACTTC

d_gene: NA
abundance: NA
j_gene: TRBJ2-1
v_gene: TRBV6-2/TRBV6-3
CDR3aa: CANSYQYNEQFF
CDR3nt: TGTGCCAACAGTTACCAGTATAATGAGCAGTTCTTC

d_gene: NA
abundance: NA
j_gene: TRBJ1-6
v_gene: TRBV29-1
CDR3aa: CSIVEGRSPLHF
CDR3nt: TGCAGCATTGTGGAGGGTCGGTCACCCCTCCACTTT

d_gene: TRBD1
abundance: once
j_gene: TRBJ1-6
v_gene: TRBV12-3/TRBV12-4
CDR3aa: CGDSPGQDNSPLHF
CDR3nt: TGTGGCGACAGCCCGGGACAGGATAATTCACCCCTCCACTTT

d_gene: TRBD1
abundance: NA
j_gene: TRBJ2-1
v_gene: TRBV5-6
CDR3aa: CASSLDRGETYIEQFF
CDR3nt: TGTGCCAGCAGTTTGGACAGGGGGGAAACCTACATTGAGCAGTTCTTC

d_gene: TRBD1
abundance: NA
j_gene: TRBJ2-2
v_gene: TRBV6-2/TRBV6-3
CDR3aa: CASSRDSRRTRELFF
CDR3nt: TGTGCCAGCAGTCGGGACAGCCGCAGGACCAGGGAGCTGTTTTTT

d_gene: TRBD2
abundance: NA
j_gene: TRBJ2-2
v_gene: TRBV4-2
CDR3aa: CASSQERLAGGTGELFF
CDR3nt: TGTGCCAGCAGCCAAGAGCGACTAGCGGGAGGCACAGGGGAGCTGTTTTTT

d_gene: NA
abundance: NA
j_gene: TRBJ1-1
v_gene: TRBV4-2
CDR3aa: CGSSQSGKGEAFF
CDR3nt: TGTGGCAGCAGCCAATCAGGGAAAGGGGAAGCTTTCTTT

d_gene: TRBD1
abundance: NA
j_gene: TRBJ2-7
v_gene: TRBV10-3
CDR3aa: CATGTVSYEQYF
CDR3nt: TGTGCCACCGGGACAGTCTCCTACGAGCAGTACTTC

d_gene: NA
abundance: NA
j_gene: TRBJ1-6
v_gene: TRBV6-1
CDR3aa: CARRGQTNSPLHF
CDR3nt: TGTGCCAGGCGTGGACAGACGAATTCACCCCTCCACTTT

d_gene: NA
abundance: NA
j_gene: TRBJ2-7
v_gene: TRBV5-4
CDR3aa: CASSLEVAVDREHYF
CDR3nt: TGTGCCAGCAGCTTGGAGGTAGCGGTGGATCGGGAGCATTACTTC

d_gene: NA
abundance: NA
j_gene: TRBJ1-1
v_gene: TRBV4-1
CDR3aa: CATSQMGVRTEAFF
CDR3nt: TGCGCCACCAGCCAAATGGGGGTTCGGACTGAAGCTTTCTTT

d_gene: TRBD1
abundance: many
j_gene: TRBJ1-1
v_gene: TRBV10-3
CDR3aa: CAISAKTGSDTEAFF
CDR3nt: TGTGCCATCAGTGCAAAGACAGGGAGTGACACTGAAGCTTTCTTT

d_gene: NA
abundance: NA
j_gene: TRBJ1-1
v_gene: TRBV5-5
CDR3aa: CASSVDMNSEAFF
CDR3nt: TGTGCCAGCAGCGTGGACATGAACTCTGAAGCTTTCTTT

d_gene: NA
abundance: NA
j_gene: TRBJ2-1
v_gene: TRBV6-2/TRBV6-3
CDR3aa: CASSYSLSRRATNEQFF
CDR3nt: TGTGCAAGCAGTTACTCGTTAAGCAGGAGGGCCACTAATGAGCAGTTCTTC

d_gene: TRBD2
abundance: NA
j_gene: TRBJ2-3
v_gene: TRBV11-3
CDR3aa: CAISQGLAGYGSDTQYF
CDR3nt: TGTGCCATCAGCCAAGGACTAGCGGGGTATGGATCAGATACGCAGTATTTT

d_gene: TRBD1
abundance: NA
j_gene: TRBJ1-2
v_gene: TRBV6-5
CDR3aa: CASIRAGQAYGYTF
CDR3nt: TGTGCCAGCATTCGAGCGGGACAGGCCTATGGCTACACCTTC

d_gene: NA
abundance: many
j_gene: TRBJ1-4
v_gene: TRBV20-1
CDR3aa: CSASSGREKLFF
CDR3nt: TGCAGTGCTAGCTCAGGGCGAGAAAAACTGTTTTTT

d_gene: NA
abundance: NA
j_gene: TRBJ2-3
v_gene: TRBV5-5
CDR3aa: CASGRSVPRDTQYF
CDR3nt: TGTGCCAGCGGTCGTTCGGTTCCTAGGGATACGCAGTATTTT

d_gene: NA
abundance: once
j_gene: TRBJ1-5
v_gene: TRBV4-3
CDR3aa: CASSQDWGGWVKHQHF
CDR3nt: TGCGCCAGCAGCCAAGATTGGGGGGGGTGGGTGAAGCACCAGCATTTT

d_gene: TRBD1
abundance: NA
j_gene: TRBJ1-6
v_gene: TRBV12-3/TRBV12-4
CDR3aa: CASSFFGQGDSPLHF
CDR3nt: TGTGCCAGCAGTTTTTTCGGACAGGGGGATTCACCCCTCCACTTC

d_gene: TRBD2
abundance: NA
j_gene: TRBJ2-3
v_gene: TRBV5-5
CDR3aa: CASSSYPGTSGGRTDTHYF
CDR3nt: TGTGCCAGTAGCTCTTATCCCGGGACTAGCGGGGGCCGCACAGATACGCACTATTTT

d_gene: TRBD1
abundance: many
j_gene: TRBJ1-4
v_gene: TRBV6-1
CDR3aa: CASSVSTGANEKLFF
CDR3nt: TGTGCCAGCAGTGTTTCGACAGGGGCTAATGAAAAACTGTTTTTT

d_gene: TRBD2
abundance: once
j_gene: TRBJ2-3
v_gene: TRBV28
CDR3aa: CASSVIAGVPIDTHYF
CDR3nt: TGTGCCAGCAGTGTTATAGCGGGGGTGCCCATAGATACGCACTATTTT

d_gene: NA
abundance: NA
j_gene: TRBJ2-5
v_gene: TRBV5-6
CDR3aa: CASSYIEETRYF
CDR3nt: TGTGCCAGCAGCTACATAGAAGAGACTCGGTACTTC

d_gene: TRBD2
abundance: NA
j_gene: TRBJ2-2
v_gene: TRBV4-2
CDR3aa: CASSHVEVAGDTGELFF
CDR3nt: TGTGCCAGCAGCCATGTTGAGGTAGCGGGGGACACCGGGGAGCTGTTTTTC

d_gene: NA
abundance: once
j_gene: TRBJ1-6
v_gene: TRBV12-3/TRBV12-4
CDR3aa: CASSLGGGLGNSLLHF
CDR3nt: TGTGCCAGCAGTCTCGGAGGGGGTCTGGGTAATTCACTCCTCCACTTT

d_gene: TRBD1
abundance: NA
j_gene: TRBJ2-4
v_gene: TRBV6-6
CDR3aa: CTSSYPGQHGSNIQYF
CDR3nt: TGTACCAGCAGTTATCCGGGACAGCATGGGTCGAACATTCAGTACTTC